Following are 30 T cell receptor beta chains from one sample sequenced in a study of T cell repertoires in cytomegalovirus infection. For these receptors, no antigen is known. In TCRdb, the reads were re-called with MiXCR into one record per CDR3 protein. The table shows around 34,000 distinct CDR3 sequences, with about 52% occurring only once. The specimen comprised CD8+ T cells from cultured PBMCs, sampled from culture after CMV antigen stimulation. The receptors come from a human donor in good health (CMV status not recorded). Some clones in this sample may be carry-over from other donors' samples.

V is TRBV27 and J is TRBJ2-1; D may be TRBD1 (6 bases). Looked up from germline, CDR1 is MNHEY and CDR2 is SMNVEV (reference sequence). The CDR3 spans 13 residues. Deletions cut 3 bases from V and 6 bases from J, with 9 bases between. CDR3 bases: TGTGCCAGCAGTTTTGGACAGTCCAATGAGCAGTTCTTC. Translation: CASSFGQSNEQFF.

J is TRBJ2-3 and V is TRBV11-3; 12 bases fit TRBD2. CDR1 and CDR2 from the germline V gene are SGHNT and YENEEA. The CDR3 covers 17 residues. V dropped 1 base and J dropped 6; count of bases not matched to a gene: 8. CDR3 region: CASSLGRTSGTGDTQYF. The CDR3 DNA follows: TGTGCCAGCAGCTTAGGGAGGACTAGCGGGACTGGTGATACGCAGTATTTT.

This clonotype has only a few counts. This chain's CDR3 is CASSSGLATYEQYF. For the CDR3, the DNA is TGTGCCAGCAGCTCGGGACTAGCCACCTACGAGCAGTACTTC. V is TRBV7-2 and J is TRBJ2-7, with TRBD2 identical over 9 bases. The CDR3 runs to 14 residues. With V trimmed by 4 bases and J by 2 bases, 3 bases remained unmatched. Germline CDR1 is SGHTA and CDR2 is FQGNSA.

The chain uses TRBV12-5 and TRBJ2-2, with 7 bases aligning to TRBD1. Germline V CDR1 and CDR2: LGHNT, FRNRAP. Trimming took 1 base from V and 2 from J; bases not matched to a gene: 7. CDR3 length: 17 amino acids. CDR3 nucleotides: TGTGCTAGTGGTTTGGATCCGGGACAGCGAAACACCGGGGAGCTGTTTTTT. Translating it yields CASGLDPGQRNTGELFF.

This clonotype was recorded only once. J is TRBJ2-2 and V is TRBV7-6; D may be TRBD2 (5 bases). Per the germline V gene, CDR1 is SGHVS and CDR2 is FNYEAQ. The CDR3 contains 17 residues. Trimming pared 7 bases from V and 0 bases from J, leaving 18 bases between. The CDR3 loop reads CASTPGIRTSNTGELFF. The CDR3 bases are TGTGCCAGCACCCCCGGGATTCGGACTTCGAACACCGGGGAGCTGTTTTTT.

The chain employs TRBV7-8 and TRBJ2-7; TRBD1 or TRBD2 may be the D gene (6 bases each). CDR1 is SGHVS, CDR2 FQNEAQ, per germline. This CDR3 has 16 residues. Trimming took 5 bases from V and 3 from J, leaving 20 bases between them. CDR3 protein: CASSHPPLGGVYEQYF. For the CDR3, the DNA is TGTGCCAGCAGCCATCCCCCGCTGGGGGGCGTCTACGAGCAGTACTTC.

This clonotype is a singleton in its sample. The chain links TRBV7-9 to TRBJ2-7; D is possibly TRBD2 (6 bases). From germline, CDR1 is SEHNR and CDR2 FQNEAQ (reference sequence). Deletions cut 5 bases from V and 2 bases from J, with 10 bases between. The CDR3 has 13 amino acids. This CDR3 is CASSLPGAYEQYF. CDR3 sequence (DNA): TGTGCCAGCAGCCTGCCGGGGGCCTACGAGCAGTACTTC.

In this sample, this clonotype turned up a few times. The chain combines TRBV7-6 with TRBJ2-3; the D gene is possibly TRBD2 (6 bases). The V end lost 5 bases, the J end lost 0 bases, and 12 bases lay between the germline ends. The germline V gene encodes CDR1 SGHVS and CDR2 FNYEAQ. The CDR3 sequence is 15 residues long. In nucleotides, the CDR3 is TGTGCCAGCAGCCCAGCTAGCGCTAGCACAGATACGCAGTATTTT. Translation: CASSPASASTDTQYF.

This chain connects TRBV7-8 to TRBJ2-7, with 8 bases aligning to TRBD1. Germline V lookup: CDR1 SGHVS, CDR2 FQNEAQ. CDR3 size: 15 residues. V shed 5 bases, J shed 3 bases, and the junction held 9 bases outside the gene matches. The CDR3 nucleotides are TGTGCCAGCAGCCCCATGGGACAGGATAACTACGAGCAGTACTTC. This gives the protein CASSPMGQDNYEQYF.

This chain joins TRBV10-3 and TRBJ2-1; TRBD2 is a possible D gene (5 bases). The length of the CDR3 is 16 residues. V shed 0 bases and J shed 4 bases, with 13 bases lying between them. Germline-derived CDR1 and CDR2 are ENHRY and SYGVKD. The CDR3 loop reads CAISESMAGQYNEQFF. The CDR3 DNA reads as TGTGCCATCAGTGAGTCGATGGCGGGCCAATACAATGAGCAGTTCTTC.

This clonotype has a handful of counts. V gene TRBV7-9 combines with J gene TRBJ2-7, with D unclear. The length of the CDR3 is 12 residues. Trimming stripped 3 bases from V and 4 bases from J, with 7 bases between. Germline CDR1 and CDR2: SEHNR and FQNEAQ (reference sequence). CDR3 nucleotide sequence: TGTGCCAGCAGCTTCACGGATTACGAGCAGTACTTC. This codes for CASSFTDYEQYF. The full variable domain, with the rest looked up from reference TRBV7-9 and TRBJ2-7, is DTGVSQNPRHKITKRGQNVTFRCDPISEHNRLYWYRQTLGQGPEFLTYFQNEAQLEKSRLLSDRFSAERPKGSFSTLEIQRTEQGDSAMYLCASSFTDYEQYFGPGTRLTVT.

The V and J genes are TRBV20-1 and TRBJ1-1; D remains unclear. V lost 5 bases to trimming and J lost 3 bases, with 10 bases between them. The CDR3 covers 12 residues. Germline V CDR1 and CDR2: DFQATT, SNEGSKA (reference sequence). CDR3 protein: CSAPRGDTEAFF. CDR3 DNA: TGCAGTGCTCCCCGAGGAGACACTGAAGCTTTCTTT.

J is TRBJ2-1 and V is TRBV7-1; 8 bases are a match to TRBD2. TRBV7-1 is an ORF for which the function is uncertain. The junction had 3 bases not matched to a gene; V was cut back by 6 bases and J by 5 bases. The CDR3 contains 13 residues. CDR3 sequence reads: CASRRGDDNEQFF. The CDR3 DNA follows: TGTGCCAGCAGGCGGGGGGACGACAATGAGCAGTTCTTC.

The chain carries TRBV19 and TRBJ1-2; D is perhaps TRBD1 (6 bases). CDR3 length equals 15 residues. Between the trimmed V and J ends, which lost 1 base and 3 bases, there was a span of 12 bases. Germline CDR1 LNHDA, CDR2 SQIVND (reference sequence). The CDR3 nucleotides are TGTGCCAGTAGTATAGGAACAGGGCTATACTATGGCTACACCTTC. Its translation: CASSIGTGLYYGYTF.

The V gene is TRBV12-3 or TRBV12-4, the J gene TRBJ2-7, with D unclear. V lost 6 bases and J lost 1, with 10 bases in between. This CDR3 has 13 amino acids. CDR3 in amino acids: CASSRRESYEQYF. CDR3 sequence (DNA): TGTGCCAGCAGCCGCCGCGAATCCTACGAGCAGTACTTC.

Only a few counts were recorded for this clonotype. J is TRBJ1-2 and V is TRBV9; the D is unclear. Per the germline V gene, CDR1 is SGDLS and CDR2 is YYNGEE. CDR3 length equals 15 residues. The V and J ends lost 0 bases and 2 bases respectively, with 11 bases between them. CDR3 amino acids: CASSVAKETNYGYTF. The CDR3 DNA sequence: TGTGCCAGCAGCGTAGCGAAGGAGACCAACTATGGCTACACCTTC.

This clonotype was counted between two and nine times. The gene calls are TRBV7-2 and TRBJ2-2, with 14 bases lining up with TRBD2. Germline V lookup: CDR1 SGHTA, CDR2 FQGNSA. The V and J ends lost 4 bases and 7 bases, in that order; junction bases with no gene match: 8. The CDR3 runs 17 residues. CDR3 bases: TGTGCCAGCAGCTCCCTGACTAGCGGGAGGGCCGGCGGGGAGCTGTTTTTT. Residues: CASSSLTSGRAGGELFF.

This clonotype was counted at least ten times. V gene TRBV7-2 combines with J gene TRBJ2-5; 8 bases line up with TRBD2. The CDR3 totals 14 residues. Germline V CDR1 and CDR2: SGHTA, FQGNSA. Unmatched junction bases numbered 6, after V lost 4 bases and J lost 5 bases. The CDR3 coding sequence is TGTGCCAGCAGCTCCGGGACTAGTGGCGAGACCCAGTACTTC. The encoded protein is CASSSGTSGETQYF.

The chain couples TRBV7-6 to TRBJ2-1, with D possibly being TRBD1 (7 bases). V lost 7 bases and J lost 8, with 15 bases in between. The CDR3 extends over 13 amino acids. Germline V lookup: CDR1 SGHVS, CDR2 FNYEAQ. This CDR3 is CASIPTRGDEQFF. DNA of the CDR3: TGTGCCAGCATCCCCACCAGGGGGGATGAGCAGTTCTTC. The whole variable domain, filled in from reference TRBV7-6 and TRBJ2-1, reads GAGVSQSPRYKVTKRGQDVALRCDPISGHVSLYWYRQALGQGPEFLTYFNYEAQQDKSGLPNDRFSAERPEGSISTLTIQRTEQRDSAMYRCASIPTRGDEQFFGPGTRLTVL.

The J gene is TRBJ2-5, the V gene TRBV5-1; possible D gene TRBD1, 5 bases. The germline gives CDR1 SGHRS, CDR2 YFSETQ. V shed 1 base and J shed 4 bases, with 11 bases lying between them. CDR3 size: 14 residues. Here the CDR3 reads CASSLTGGLETQYF. CDR3 coding DNA: TGCGCCAGCAGCTTGACAGGCGGTTTAGAGACCCAGTACTTC.

This chain connects TRBV2 to TRBJ2-2, with D unresolved. This CDR3 is built from 15 residues. Trimming took 3 bases from V and 0 from J, leaving 8 bases between them. The germline V gene has CDR1 SNHLY and CDR2 FYNNEI. DNA for the CDR3: TGTGCCAGCAGTGAGACAACTACGAACACCGGGGAGCTGTTTTTT. This translates into CASSETTTNTGELFF.

This clonotype was counted a few times. The V and J genes are TRBV6-6 and TRBJ2-7, with TRBD2 matching over 15 bases. The CDR3 runs 21 residues. Germline CDR1 reads MNHNY; CDR2 reads SVGAGI (reference sequence). Losses at the gene ends were 0 bases for V and 0 bases for J; bases not matched to a gene: 12. The CDR3 coding sequence is TGTGCCAGCAGTTACTCTACACTCGGGACTAGCGGGGGGCGGAGCTCCTACGAGCAGTACTTC. It is translated as CASSYSTLGTSGGRSSYEQYF.

The table lists this clonotype with a count of one. The gene calls are TRBV28 and TRBJ1-3; D call uncertain. With 7 bases removed from V and 4 bases from J, the gap between germline ends came to 17 bases. This CDR3 has 15 residues. Germline V gene lookup returns CDR1 MDHEN and CDR2 SYDVKM. The CDR3 loop is CASTLGGRGGNTIYF. The CDR3 DNA is TGTGCCAGCACCTTAGGAGGGAGAGGAGGAAACACCATATATTTT.

The chain employs TRBV6-5 and TRBJ1-1, with D hard to call. Trimming left V 2 bases short and J 1 base short, with 14 bases between. Germline V gives CDR1 MNHEY, CDR2 SVGAGI. The CDR3 has 16 residues. In DNA, the CDR3 is TGTGCCAGCAGTTACGGGGTAACAGACCAGAACACTGAAGCTTTCTTT. This translates into CASSYGVTDQNTEAFF.

A few counts support this clonotype. The rearrangement uses TRBV11-2 and TRBJ1-1; D may be TRBD1 (5 bases). The germline V and J ends were trimmed by 1 base and 3 bases, with 9 bases remaining between them. Looked up from germline, CDR1 is SGHAT and CDR2 is FQNNGV. The CDR3 totals 14 residues. The CDR3 coding sequence is TGTGCCAGCAGCTTAGTCAGGGCCGACACTGAAGCTTTCTTT. Translation gives CASSLVRADTEAFF.

The rearrangement links TRBV4-3 to TRBJ2-1, with TRBD2 as a possible D gene (7 bases). Germline V gives CDR1 LGHNA, CDR2 YSLEER. The CDR3 runs to 15 residues. V lost 0 bases to trimming and J lost 9 bases, with 15 bases between them. CDR3 protein: CASSQDWGGAGEQFF. CDR3 bases: TGCGCCAGCAGCCAAGATTGGGGGGGGGCCGGTGAGCAGTTCTTC.

The rearrangement uses TRBV5-1 and TRBJ2-7; no clear D. Trimming cost V 7 bases and J 1 base, with 15 bases left between them. CDR3 size: 14 residues. Per germline, CDR1 SGHRS and CDR2 YFSETQ. CDR3 sequence reads: CASAVRLGSYEQYF. The CDR3 DNA is TGCGCCAGCGCGGTTCGTCTGGGATCCTACGAGCAGTACTTC.

V and J are TRBV7-3 and TRBJ2-2; TRBD2 matches 9 bases. V was pared by 5 bases and J by 7 bases, with 14 bases of the junction left unmatched. The CDR3 sequence is 17 residues long. Germline V gene data show CDR1 as SGHTA and CDR2 as FQGTGA. CDR3 loop: CASSRTTGTSHIGELFF. CDR3 nucleotides: TGTGCCAGCAGCAGAACCACCGGGACTAGCCATATCGGGGAGCTGTTTTTT.

The chain joins TRBV7-2 to TRBJ2-5, with D perhaps TRBD1 or TRBD2 (6 bases each). CDR1 is SGHTA and CDR2 is FQGNSA in the germline V gene. The V end lost 2 bases, the J end lost 4 bases, and 11 bases lay between the germline ends. The CDR3 is 14 residues long. The CDR3 loop reads CASSLWGAGETQYF. The CDR3 DNA sequence: TGTGCCAGCAGCTTATGGGGGGCCGGAGAGACCCAGTACTTC.

The J gene is TRBJ2-6, the V gene TRBV7-4; 7 nucleotides agree with TRBD1. Germline CDR1 reads SGHVT; CDR2 reads SQSDAQ. After removal of 5 bases from V and 0 bases from J, the junction contained 13 bases not matched to a gene. This CDR3 spans 19 amino acids. DNA of the CDR3: TGTGCCAGCAGCACCCGGGACAGAATTTTAACCTCTGGGGCCAACGTCCTGACTTTC. This sequence encodes CASSTRDRILTSGANVLTF.